This T cell receptor beta chain originates from a study of shared T cell receptors in the human thymus. This clone has only a few counts. TCRdb keeps only in-frame clones here, not all; method: immunoSEQ multiplex PCR. The data contain approximately 730,000 clones, 70% to 90% of them singletons. These data also featured in a second study, about human thymus T cells. That source notes: Immunologically healthy infants in Finland undergoing congenital heart defect surgery were the donors. During corrective heart surgery, resections were taken, and the thymus tissue came from them. Thymic and blood repertoires appeared to show biased V and J gene usage.

The sequencing sample was made of thymocytes. This clonotype originated in a girl under three years old with a congenital heart defect.

In nucleotides, the CDR3 is TGCGCCAGCAGCTGGTCGGGACAGGATGAAATTGCAACTAATGAAAAACTGTTTTTT. It codes for CASSWSGQDEIATNEKLFF. The gene calls are TRBV5-1 and TRBJ1-4, with 8 bases identical to TRBD1. The J segment lost 0 bases and the V segment lost 3 bases, leaving 13 bases of the junction unmatched. The CDR3 is 19 amino acids. The germline V gene encodes CDR1 SGHRS and CDR2 YFSETQ. Variable domain in full (rest from reference TRBV5-1 and TRBJ1-4): KAGVTQTPRYLIKTRGQQVTLSCSPISGHRSVSWYQQTPGQGLQFLFEYFSETQRNKGNFPGRFSGRQFSNSRSEMNVSTLELGDSALYLCASSWSGQDEIATNEKLFFGSGTQLSVL.